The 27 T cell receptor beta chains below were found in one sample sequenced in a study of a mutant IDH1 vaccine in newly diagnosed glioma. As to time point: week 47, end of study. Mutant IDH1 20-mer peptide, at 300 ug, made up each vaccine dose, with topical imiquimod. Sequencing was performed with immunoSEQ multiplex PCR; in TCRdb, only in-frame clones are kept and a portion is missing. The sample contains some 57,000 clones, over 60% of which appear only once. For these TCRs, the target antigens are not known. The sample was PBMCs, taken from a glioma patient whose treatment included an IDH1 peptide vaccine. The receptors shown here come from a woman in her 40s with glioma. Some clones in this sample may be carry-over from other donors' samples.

The CDR3 loop reads CASSPQGTSTNEQFF. The CDR3 DNA reads as TGCGCCAGCAGCCCACAGGGTACGTCTACCAATGAGCAGTTCTTC. This chain joins TRBV5-1 and TRBJ2-1; weak D call: TRBD1 (6 bases). CDR1 and CDR2 from the germline V gene are SGHRS and YFSETQ. Trimming removed 4 bases from V and 6 bases from J, with 17 bases in between. This CDR3 comprises 15 residues.

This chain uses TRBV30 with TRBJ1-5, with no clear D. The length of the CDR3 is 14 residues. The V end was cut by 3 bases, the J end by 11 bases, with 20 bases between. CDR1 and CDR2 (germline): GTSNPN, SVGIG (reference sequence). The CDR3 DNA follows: TGTGCCTGGAGCCCTGAACAGCCGGGGAGAGCCCAGCATTTT. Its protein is CAWSPEQPGRAQHF.

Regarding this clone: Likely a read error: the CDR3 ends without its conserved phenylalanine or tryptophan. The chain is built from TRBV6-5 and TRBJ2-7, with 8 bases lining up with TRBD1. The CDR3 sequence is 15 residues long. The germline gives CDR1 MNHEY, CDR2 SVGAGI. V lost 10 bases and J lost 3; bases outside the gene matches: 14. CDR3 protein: CATSVQGVLYYEQYI. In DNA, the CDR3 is TGTGCCACGTCGGTACAGGGGGTCCTTTACTACGAGCAGTACATC.

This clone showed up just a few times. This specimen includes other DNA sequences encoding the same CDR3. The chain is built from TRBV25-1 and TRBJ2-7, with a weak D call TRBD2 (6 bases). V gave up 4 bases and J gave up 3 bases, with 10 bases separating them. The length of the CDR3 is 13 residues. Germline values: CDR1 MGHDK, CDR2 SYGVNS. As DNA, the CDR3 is TGTGCCAGCAGTGGATTGGGGGGCTACGAGCAGTACTTC. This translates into CASSGLGGYEQYF.

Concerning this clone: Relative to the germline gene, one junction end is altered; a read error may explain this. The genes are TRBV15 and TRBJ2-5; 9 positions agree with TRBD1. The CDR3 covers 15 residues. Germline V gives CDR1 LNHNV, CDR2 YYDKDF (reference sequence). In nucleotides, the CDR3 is TGTGCCGCCAGTCTGGGGACAGGGTCGGGGGAGACCCAGTACTTC. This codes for CAASLGTGSGETQYF.

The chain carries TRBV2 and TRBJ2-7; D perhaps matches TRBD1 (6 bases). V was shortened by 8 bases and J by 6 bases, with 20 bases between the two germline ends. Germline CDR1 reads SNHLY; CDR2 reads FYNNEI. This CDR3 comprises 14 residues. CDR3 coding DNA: TGTGCCAGCCCTCGCGGCAGGGGTTACGGCGAGCAGTACTTC. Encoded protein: CASPRGRGYGEQYF.

The CDR3 spells CASSSQLSGNTIYF. CDR3 bases: TGCGCCAGCAGCTCACAGCTATCCGGAAACACCATATATTTT. This chain links TRBV4-3 with TRBJ1-3; D ambiguous. The V and J ends lost 5 bases and 4 bases respectively, with 12 bases between them. This CDR3 contains 14 residues. From germline, CDR1 is LGHNA and CDR2 YSLEER.

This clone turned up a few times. CDR3 DNA: TGTGCCTGGAGGTCGGGGGAAGCGACACCCCTCCACTTT. As protein: CAWRSGEATPLHF. The chain has TRBV30 and TRBJ1-6, with D perhaps matching TRBD1 (5 bases). CDR3 length: 13 amino acids. Germline CDR1 reads GTSNPN; CDR2 reads SVGIG (reference sequence). Trimming took 3 bases from V and 11 from J, leaving 14 bases between them.

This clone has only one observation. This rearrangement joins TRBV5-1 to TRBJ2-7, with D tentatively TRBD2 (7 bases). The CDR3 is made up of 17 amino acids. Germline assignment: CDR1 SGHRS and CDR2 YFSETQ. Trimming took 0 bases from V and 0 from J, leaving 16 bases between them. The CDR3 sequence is CASSLAVGGPSSYEQYF. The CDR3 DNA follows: TGCGCCAGCAGCTTGGCGGTCGGGGGGCCGAGCTCCTACGAGCAGTACTTC. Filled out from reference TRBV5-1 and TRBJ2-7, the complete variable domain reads KAGVTQTPRYLIKTRGQQVTLSCSPISGHRSVSWYQQTPGQGLQFLFEYFSETQRNKGNFPGRFSGRQFSNSRSEMNVSTLELGDSALYLCASSLAVGGPSSYEQYFGPGTRLTVT.

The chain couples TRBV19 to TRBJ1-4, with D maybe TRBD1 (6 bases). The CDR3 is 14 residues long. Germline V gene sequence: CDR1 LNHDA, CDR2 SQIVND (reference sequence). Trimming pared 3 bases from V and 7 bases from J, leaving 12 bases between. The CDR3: CASSIQGRREKLFF. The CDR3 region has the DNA TGTGCCAGTAGTATCCAGGGGAGGCGTGAAAAACTGTTTTTT.

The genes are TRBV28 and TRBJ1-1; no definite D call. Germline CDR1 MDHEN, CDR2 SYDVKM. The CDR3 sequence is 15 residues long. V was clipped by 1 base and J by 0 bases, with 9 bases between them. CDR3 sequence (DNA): TGTGCCAGCAGTTTATTCGCCGGAATGAACACTGAAGCTTTCTTT. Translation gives CASSLFAGMNTEAFF.

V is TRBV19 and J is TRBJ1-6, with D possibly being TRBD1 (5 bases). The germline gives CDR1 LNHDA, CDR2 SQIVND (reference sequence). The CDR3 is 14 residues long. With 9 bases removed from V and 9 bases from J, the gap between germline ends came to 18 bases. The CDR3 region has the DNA TGTGCCAGCGCCGAGCGCAGGGTCGGTTCACCCCTCCACTTT. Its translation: CASAERRVGSPLHF.

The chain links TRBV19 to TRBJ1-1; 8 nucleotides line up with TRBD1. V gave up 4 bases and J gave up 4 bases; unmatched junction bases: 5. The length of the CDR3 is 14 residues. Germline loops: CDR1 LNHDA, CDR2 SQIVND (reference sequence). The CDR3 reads CASSRTGRTTEAFF. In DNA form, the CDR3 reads TGTGCCAGTAGTAGGACAGGGCGGACCACTGAAGCTTTCTTT.

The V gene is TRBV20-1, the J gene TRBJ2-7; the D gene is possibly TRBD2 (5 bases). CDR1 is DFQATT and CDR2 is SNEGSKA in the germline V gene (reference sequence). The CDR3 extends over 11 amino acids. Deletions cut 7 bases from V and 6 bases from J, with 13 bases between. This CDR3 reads CSVGHRGEQYF. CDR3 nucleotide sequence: TGCAGTGTGGGCCATCGGGGCGAGCAGTACTTC.

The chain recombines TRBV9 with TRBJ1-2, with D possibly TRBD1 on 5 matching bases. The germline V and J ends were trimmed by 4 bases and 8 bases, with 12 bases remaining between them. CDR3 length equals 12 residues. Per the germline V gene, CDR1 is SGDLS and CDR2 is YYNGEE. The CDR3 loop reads CASSPRRGGYTF. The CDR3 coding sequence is TGTGCCAGCAGCCCGAGGAGGGGAGGCTACACCTTC.

CDR3 region: CASSHRGNTGELFF. The CDR3 DNA reads TGTGCCAGCAGCCACAGGGGGAACACCGGGGAGCTGTTTTTT. The chain is built from TRBV7-8 and TRBJ2-2; 7 bases match TRBD1. The CDR3 is made up of 14 amino acids. The V gene end was trimmed by 5 bases and the J gene end by 1 base; junction bases not matched to a gene: 1. CDR1 is SGHVS and CDR2 is FQNEAQ in the germline V gene.

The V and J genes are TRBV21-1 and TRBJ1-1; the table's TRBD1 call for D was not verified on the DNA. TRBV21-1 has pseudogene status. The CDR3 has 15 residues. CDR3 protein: CASSTRDRGRTEAFF. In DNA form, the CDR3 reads TGTGCCAGCAGCACCCGGGACAGGGGGCGCACTGAAGCTTTCTTT.

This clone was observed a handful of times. The CDR3 sequence is CASSAEQGGNYGYTF. The CDR3 coding sequence is TGTGCCAGTAGCGCAGAACAGGGAGGGAACTATGGCTACACCTTC. The chain couples TRBV19 to TRBJ1-2, with D perhaps TRBD1 (6 bases). The CDR3 sequence is 15 residues long. V lost 6 bases to trimming and J lost 2 bases, with 16 bases between them. CDR1 and CDR2 (germline): LNHDA, SQIVND (reference sequence). Supplemented by reference TRBV19 and TRBJ1-2, the full variable domain reads DGGITQSPKYLFRKEGQNVTLSCEQNLNHDAMYWYRQDPGQGLRLIYYSQIVNDFQKGDIAEGYSVSREKKESFPLTVTSAQKNPTAFYLCASSAEQGGNYGYTFGSGTRLTVV.

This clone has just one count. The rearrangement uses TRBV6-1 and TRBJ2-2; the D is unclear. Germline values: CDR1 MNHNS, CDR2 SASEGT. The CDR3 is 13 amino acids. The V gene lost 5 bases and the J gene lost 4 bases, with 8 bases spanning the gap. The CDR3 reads CASSMGTTGELFF. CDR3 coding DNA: TGTGCCAGCAGTATGGGAACCACCGGGGAGCTGTTTTTT.

CDR3 sequence (DNA): TGTGCCACCCTCCCCGAGGGGGCCGGTGGACCCATCATGGAGCCCCAGCATTTT. Translated, it gives CATLPEGAGGPIMEPQHF. The V call is TRBV10-3, the J call TRBJ1-5; 7 nucleotides align to TRBD1. Trimming cost V 10 bases and J 8 bases; bases outside gene matches: 26. The germline V gene encodes CDR1 ENHRY and CDR2 SYGVKD. The CDR3 has 18 amino acids.

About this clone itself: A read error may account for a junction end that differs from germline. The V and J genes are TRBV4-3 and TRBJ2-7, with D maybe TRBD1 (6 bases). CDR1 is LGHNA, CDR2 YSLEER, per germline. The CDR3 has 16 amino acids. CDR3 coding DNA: TGCGCCAGCAGCCAAGATGAGGGCCAGGGGTCCTTCGAGCAGTACTTC. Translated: CASSQDEGQGSFEQYF.

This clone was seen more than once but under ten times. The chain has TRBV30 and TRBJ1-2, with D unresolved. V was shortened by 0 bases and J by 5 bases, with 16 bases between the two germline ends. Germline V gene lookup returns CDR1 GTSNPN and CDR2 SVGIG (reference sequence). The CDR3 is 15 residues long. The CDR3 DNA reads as TGTGCCTGGAGTGTATTGTCGGCAGTTCGATATGGCTACACCTTC. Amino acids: CAWSVLSAVRYGYTF.

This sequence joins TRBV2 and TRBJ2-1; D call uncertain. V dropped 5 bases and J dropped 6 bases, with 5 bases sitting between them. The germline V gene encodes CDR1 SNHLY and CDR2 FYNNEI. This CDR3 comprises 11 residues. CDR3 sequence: CASSYFNEQFF. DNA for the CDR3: TGTGCCAGCAGTTACTTCAATGAGCAGTTCTTC.

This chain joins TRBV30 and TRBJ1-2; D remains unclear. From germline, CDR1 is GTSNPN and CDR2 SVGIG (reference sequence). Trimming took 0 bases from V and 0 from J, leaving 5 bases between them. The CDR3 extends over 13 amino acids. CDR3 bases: TGTGCCTGGAGTGTAGAAGCTAACTATGGCTACACCTTC. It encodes CAWSVEANYGYTF.

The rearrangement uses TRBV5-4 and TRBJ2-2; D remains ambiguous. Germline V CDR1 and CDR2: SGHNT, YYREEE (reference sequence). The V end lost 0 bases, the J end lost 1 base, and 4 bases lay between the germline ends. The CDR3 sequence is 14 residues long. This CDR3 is CASSLEGNTGELFF. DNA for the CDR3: TGTGCCAGCAGCTTGGAGGGGAACACCGGGGAGCTGTTTTTT.

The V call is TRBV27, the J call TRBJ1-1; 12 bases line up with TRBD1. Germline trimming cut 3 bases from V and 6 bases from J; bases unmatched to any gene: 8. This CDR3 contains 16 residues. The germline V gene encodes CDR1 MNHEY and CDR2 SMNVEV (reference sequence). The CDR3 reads CASSFGDRGQLAEAFF. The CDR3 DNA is TGTGCCAGCAGTTTCGGGGACAGGGGGCAACTCGCTGAAGCTTTCTTT.

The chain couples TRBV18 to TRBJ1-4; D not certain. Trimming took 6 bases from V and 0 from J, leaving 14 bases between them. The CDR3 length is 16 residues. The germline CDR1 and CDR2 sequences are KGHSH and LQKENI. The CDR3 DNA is TGTGCCAGCTCCCCCCAGGTGGAGTCAACTAATGAAAAACTGTTTTTT. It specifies CASSPQVESTNEKLFF.